These T cell receptor beta chains were read from a single sample in a study of T cell responses to AZD1222 COVID-19 vaccine. Sequenced by immunoSEQ multiplex PCR; TCRdb stores in-frame clones only, minus some. Among approximately 300,000 clones listed, 90% to 95% were seen once. Here the sequenced sample was peripheral blood, taken 28 days after the second AZD1222 dose. The receptor source for this set is an adult who received the AZD1222 COVID-19 vaccine. The CDR3 runs from the conserved cysteine through the conserved F or W. The D gene is left open where the match is weak. Clone size is given for some rows only: seen once, a few or many times, or a class if the clone is expanded.

J gene: TRBJ1-6; V gene: TRBV9; clone size: few; D gene: -; CDR3 protein: CASSVEGGEVGSPLHF; CDR3 DNA: TGTGCCAGCAGCGTCGAAGGGGGGGAGGTTGGATCACCCCTCCACTTT
J gene: TRBJ2-1; V gene: TRBV24-1; clone size: -; D gene: -; CDR3 protein: CATSGPTRGALNEQFF; CDR3 DNA: TGTGCCACCTCCGGCCCCACGCGAGGGGCTCTTAATGAGCAGTTCTTC
J gene: TRBJ1-2; V gene: TRBV7-2; clone size: -; D gene: -; CDR3 protein: CASSPEGGRSPSNYGYTF; CDR3 DNA: TGTGCCAGCAGCCCGGAGGGGGGGAGAAGCCCTTCCAACTATGGCTACACCTTC
J gene: TRBJ2-5; V gene: TRBV5-1; clone size: -; D gene: TRBD1; CDR3 protein: CASSTGQGGTQYF; CDR3 DNA: TGCGCCAGCAGCACGGGACAGGGGGGAACCCAGTACTTC
J gene: TRBJ2-6; V gene: TRBV4-3; clone size: once; D gene: -; CDR3 protein: CASSRTGLSGANVLTF; CDR3 DNA: TGCGCCAGCAGCCGGACTGGACTCTCTGGGGCCAACGTCCTGACTTTC
J gene: TRBJ1-2; V gene: TRBV5-5; clone size: -; D gene: -; CDR3 protein: CASSLEGGRQDYGYTF; CDR3 DNA: TGTGCCAGCAGCTTGGAGGGTGGAAGACAAGACTATGGCTACACCTTC
J gene: TRBJ1-3; V gene: TRBV27; clone size: few; D gene: -; CDR3 protein: CASGYSSGNTIYF; CDR3 DNA: TGTGCCAGCGGGTACAGCTCTGGAAACACCATATATTTT
J gene: TRBJ2-3; V gene: TRBV7-9; clone size: -; D gene: -; CDR3 protein: CASSWSGSTDTQYF; CDR3 DNA: TGTGCCAGCAGTTGGAGCGGGAGCACAGATACGCAGTATTTT
J gene: TRBJ1-2; V gene: TRBV7-9; clone size: -; D gene: -; CDR3 protein: CASSLQGGYTF; CDR3 DNA: TGTGCCAGCAGCTTACAGGGGGGCTACACCTTC
J gene: TRBJ1-5; V gene: TRBV7-6; clone size: -; D gene: -; CDR3 protein: CASSLTAGDQPQHF; CDR3 DNA: TGTGCCAGCAGCTTAACGGCAGGTGATCAGCCCCAGCATTTT
J gene: TRBJ2-4; V gene: TRBV27; clone size: -; D gene: -; CDR3 protein: CASSLSRPVGDRNIQYF; CDR3 DNA: TGTGCCAGCAGTTTATCTAGGCCCGTGGGGGATCGAAACATTCAGTACTTC
J gene: TRBJ1-1; V gene: TRBV15; clone size: -; D gene: -; CDR3 protein: CATSSYSVTEAFF; CDR3 DNA: TGTGCCACCAGCAGTTACAGCGTAACTGAAGCTTTCTTT
J gene: TRBJ2-5; V gene: TRBV18; clone size: -; D gene: -; CDR3 protein: CASSPLQGGETQYF; CDR3 DNA: TGTGCCAGCTCACCACTACAGGGCGGGGAGACCCAGTACTTC
J gene: TRBJ1-2; V gene: TRBV29-1; clone size: -; D gene: -; CDR3 protein: CSVSSRNYGYTF; CDR3 DNA: TGCAGCGTAAGCTCCCGGAACTATGGCTACACCTTC
J gene: TRBJ2-7; V gene: TRBV19; clone size: once; D gene: TRBD1; CDR3 protein: CASTLGQGYEQYF; CDR3 DNA: TGTGCCAGTACCCTAGGACAGGGCTACGAGCAGTACTTC
J gene: TRBJ2-3; V gene: TRBV2; clone size: -; D gene: -; CDR3 protein: CASSDRTDTQYF; CDR3 DNA: TGTGCCAGCAGTGATCGGACAGATACGCAGTATTTT
J gene: TRBJ1-6; V gene: TRBV6-5; clone size: -; D gene: -; CDR3 protein: CASRPGRNNSPLHF; CDR3 DNA: TGTGCCAGCAGACCCGGGAGGAATAATTCACCCCTCCACTTT
J gene: TRBJ1-2; V gene: TRBV28; clone size: -; D gene: -; CDR3 protein: CASRPSGGSNYGYTF; CDR3 DNA: TGTGCCAGCAGGCCCTCGGGGGGCTCAAACTATGGCTACACCTTC
J gene: TRBJ2-1; V gene: TRBV12-5; clone size: -; D gene: -; CDR3 protein: CASGLPLGEQFF; CDR3 DNA: TGTGCTAGTGGTTTGCCCCTCGGTGAGCAGTTCTTC
J gene: TRBJ2-2; V gene: TRBV9; clone size: -; D gene: TRBD1; CDR3 protein: CASSTGQGRTGELFF; CDR3 DNA: TGTGCCAGCAGCACTGGACAGGGGAGGACCGGGGAGCTGTTTTTT
J gene: TRBJ1-1; V gene: TRBV3-1/TRBV3-2; clone size: once; D gene: TRBD1; CDR3 protein: CASSPGTGGREAFF; CDR3 DNA: TGTGCCAGCAGCCCCGGGACAGGCGGGCGGGAGGCTTTCTTT
J gene: TRBJ1-2; V gene: TRBV27; clone size: -; D gene: TRBD1; CDR3 protein: CASRGTGSYGYTF; CDR3 DNA: TGTGCCAGCAGGGGGACAGGGAGCTATGGCTACACCTTC
J gene: TRBJ1-2; V gene: TRBV20-1; clone size: -; D gene: -; CDR3 protein: CSAGGPYGYTF; CDR3 DNA: TGCAGTGCTGGGGGCCCCTATGGCTACACCTTC
J gene: TRBJ2-7; V gene: TRBV6-6; clone size: -; D gene: TRBD1; CDR3 protein: CASSTTGGRNEQYF; CDR3 DNA: TGTGCCAGCAGTACTACAGGGGGACGCAACGAGCAGTACTTC
J gene: TRBJ1-5; V gene: TRBV28; clone size: few; D gene: TRBD1; CDR3 protein: CASSLQGEYQPQHF; CDR3 DNA: TGTGCCAGCAGCTTACAGGGGGAATATCAGCCCCAGCATTTT
J gene: TRBJ1-5; V gene: TRBV2; clone size: few; D gene: TRBD1; CDR3 protein: CASSEIGRGSPTYQHF; CDR3 DNA: TGTGCCAGCAGTGAAATTGGCAGGGGGTCCCCCACCTACCAGCATTTT
J gene: TRBJ2-1; V gene: TRBV28; clone size: once; D gene: TRBD2; CDR3 protein: CASSLSGSSYNEQFF; CDR3 DNA: TGTGCCAGCAGTTTAAGCGGGAGCTCCTACAATGAGCAGTTCTTC
J gene: TRBJ1-5; V gene: TRBV27; clone size: -; D gene: -; CDR3 protein: CASSSDSYQPQHF; CDR3 DNA: TGTGCCAGCAGTTCCGATAGCTATCAGCCCCAGCATTTT
J gene: TRBJ1-4; V gene: TRBV28; clone size: once; D gene: TRBD1; CDR3 protein: CASSPSSGQGLVWKKLFF; CDR3 DNA: TGTGCCAGCAGCCCATCATCGGGACAGGGACTTGTGTGGAAAAAACTGTTTTTT
J gene: TRBJ1-6; V gene: TRBV4-1; clone size: -; D gene: -; CDR3 protein: CASSQGGINSPLHF; CDR3 DNA: TGCGCCAGCAGCCAGGGGGGAATCAATTCACCCCTCCACTTT
J gene: TRBJ2-7; V gene: TRBV18; clone size: -; D gene: -; CDR3 protein: CASSGSSSYEQYF; CDR3 DNA: TGTGCCAGCTCAGGTAGCAGTTCCTACGAGCAGTACTTC
J gene: TRBJ1-4; V gene: TRBV5-6; clone size: -; D gene: -; CDR3 protein: CASSLLMATNEKLFF; CDR3 DNA: TGTGCCAGCAGCTTGTTGATGGCAACTAATGAAAAACTGTTTTTT
J gene: TRBJ1-1; V gene: TRBV6-5; clone size: few; D gene: TRBD1; CDR3 protein: CATRGGNTEAFF; CDR3 DNA: TGTGCCACCAGGGGGGGAAACACTGAAGCTTTCTTT
J gene: TRBJ1-2; V gene: TRBV14; clone size: -; D gene: -; CDR3 protein: CASSEQPNYGYTF; CDR3 DNA: TGTGCCAGCAGCGAGCAGCCTAACTATGGCTACACCTTC
J gene: TRBJ2-7; V gene: TRBV28; clone size: -; D gene: -; CDR3 protein: CASSLGGGQGYEQYF; CDR3 DNA: TGTGCCAGCAGTTTGGGGGGCGGGCAGGGCTACGAGCAGTACTTC
J gene: TRBJ1-6; V gene: TRBV30; clone size: -; D gene: -; CDR3 protein: CAWSFGTLSNSPLHF; CDR3 DNA: TGTGCCTGGAGTTTCGGGACATTATCTAATTCACCCCTCCACTTT
J gene: TRBJ2-1; V gene: TRBV7-9; clone size: -; D gene: -; CDR3 protein: CASSPPGGDEQFF; CDR3 DNA: TGTGCCAGCAGCCCTCCAGGGGGGGATGAGCAGTTCTTC
J gene: TRBJ2-1; V gene: TRBV29-1; clone size: -; D gene: -; CDR3 protein: CSGQRATSYNEQFF; CDR3 DNA: TGCAGCGGCCAACGGGCGACCTCCTACAATGAGCAGTTCTTC
J gene: TRBJ1-2; V gene: TRBV2; clone size: -; D gene: -; CDR3 protein: CASSESPKYGYTF; CDR3 DNA: TGTGCCAGCAGTGAGTCCCCGAAATATGGCTACACCTTC
J gene: TRBJ1-2; V gene: TRBV24-1; clone size: -; D gene: -; CDR3 protein: CATSDSGLPERFGYTF; CDR3 DNA: TGTGCCACCAGTGACTCCGGGCTACCGGAACGGTTTGGCTACACCTTC
J gene: TRBJ2-7; V gene: TRBV27; clone size: -; D gene: -; CDR3 protein: CASSPKRTAYEQYF; CDR3 DNA: TGTGCCAGCAGCCCTAAGAGGACAGCCTACGAGCAGTACTTC
J gene: TRBJ2-3; V gene: TRBV4-3; clone size: -; D gene: -; CDR3 protein: CASSQGMWLDTQYF; CDR3 DNA: TGCGCCAGCAGCCAAGGGATGTGGTTAGATACGCAGTATTTT
J gene: TRBJ1-2; V gene: TRBV6-6; clone size: -; D gene: -; CDR3 protein: CASSRTRYGYTF; CDR3 DNA: TGTGCCAGCAGTCGGACCCGATATGGCTACACCTTC
J gene: TRBJ1-2; V gene: TRBV6-5; clone size: -; D gene: -; CDR3 protein: CASREVGDYGYTF; CDR3 DNA: TGTGCCAGCAGGGAGGTGGGGGACTATGGCTACACCTTC
J gene: TRBJ2-2; V gene: TRBV5-1; clone size: once; D gene: -; CDR3 protein: CASSQTGINTGELFF; CDR3 DNA: TGCGCCAGCAGCCAAACAGGAATAAACACCGGGGAGCTGTTTTTT